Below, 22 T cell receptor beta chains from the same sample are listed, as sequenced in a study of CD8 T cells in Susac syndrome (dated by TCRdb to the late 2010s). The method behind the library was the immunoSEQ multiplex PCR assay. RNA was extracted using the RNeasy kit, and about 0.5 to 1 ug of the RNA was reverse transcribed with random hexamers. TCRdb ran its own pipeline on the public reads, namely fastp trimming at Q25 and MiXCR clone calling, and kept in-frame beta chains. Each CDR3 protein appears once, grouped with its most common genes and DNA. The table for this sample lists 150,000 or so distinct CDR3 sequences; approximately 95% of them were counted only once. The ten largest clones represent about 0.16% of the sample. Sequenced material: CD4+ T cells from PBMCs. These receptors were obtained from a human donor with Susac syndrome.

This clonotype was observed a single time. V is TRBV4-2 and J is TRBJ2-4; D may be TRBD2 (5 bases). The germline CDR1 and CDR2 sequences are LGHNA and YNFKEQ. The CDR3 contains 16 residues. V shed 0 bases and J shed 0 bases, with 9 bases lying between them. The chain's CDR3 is CASSQEEGEAKNIQYF. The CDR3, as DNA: TGTGCCAGCAGCCAAGAAGAGGGCGAAGCCAAAAACATTCAGTACTTC.

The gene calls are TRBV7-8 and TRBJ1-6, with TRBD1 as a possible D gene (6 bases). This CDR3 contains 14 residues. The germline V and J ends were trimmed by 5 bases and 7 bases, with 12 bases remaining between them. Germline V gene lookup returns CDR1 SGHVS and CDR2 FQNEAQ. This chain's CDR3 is CASSGRTVNSPLHF. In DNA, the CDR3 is TGTGCCAGCAGCGGTCGGACAGTGAATTCACCCCTCCACTTT. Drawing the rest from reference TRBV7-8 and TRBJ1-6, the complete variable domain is GAGVSQSPRYKVAKRGQDVALRCDPISGHVSLFWYQQALGQGPEFLTYFQNEAQLDKSGLPSDRFFAERPEGSVSTLKIQRTQQEDSAVYLCASSGRTVNSPLHFGNGTRLTVT.

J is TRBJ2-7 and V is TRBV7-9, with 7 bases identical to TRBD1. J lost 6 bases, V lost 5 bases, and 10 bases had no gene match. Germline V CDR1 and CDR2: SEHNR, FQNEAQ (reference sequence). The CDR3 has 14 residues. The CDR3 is CASSRGTEVAEQYF. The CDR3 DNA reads TGTGCCAGCAGCCGAGGGACAGAGGTTGCCGAGCAGTACTTC. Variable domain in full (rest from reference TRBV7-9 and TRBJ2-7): DTGVSQNPRHKITKRGQNVTFRCDPISEHNRLYWYRQTLGQGPEFLTYFQNEAQLEKSRLLSDRFSAERPKGSFSTLEIQRTEQGDSAMYLCASSRGTEVAEQYFGPGTRLTVT.

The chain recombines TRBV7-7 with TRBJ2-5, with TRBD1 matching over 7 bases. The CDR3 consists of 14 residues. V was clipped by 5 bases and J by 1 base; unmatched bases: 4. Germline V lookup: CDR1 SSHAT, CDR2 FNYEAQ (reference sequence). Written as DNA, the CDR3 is TGTGCCAGCAGCATCGGACAGGCCCAAGAGACCCAGTACTTC. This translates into CASSIGQAQETQYF.

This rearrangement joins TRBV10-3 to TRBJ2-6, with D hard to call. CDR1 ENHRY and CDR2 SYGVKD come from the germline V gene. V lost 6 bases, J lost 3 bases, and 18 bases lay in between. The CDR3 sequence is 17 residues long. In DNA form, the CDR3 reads TGTGCCATCAGCGCCTTGGGCACTTCGGGTGGGGCCAACGTCCTGACTTTC. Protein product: CAISALGTSGGANVLTF.

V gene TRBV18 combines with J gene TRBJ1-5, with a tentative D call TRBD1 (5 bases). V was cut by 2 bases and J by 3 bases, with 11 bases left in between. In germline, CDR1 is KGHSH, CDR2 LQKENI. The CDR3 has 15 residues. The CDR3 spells CASSPMQGNNQPQHF. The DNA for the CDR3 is TGTGCCAGCTCACCAATGCAGGGCAACAATCAGCCCCAGCATTTT.

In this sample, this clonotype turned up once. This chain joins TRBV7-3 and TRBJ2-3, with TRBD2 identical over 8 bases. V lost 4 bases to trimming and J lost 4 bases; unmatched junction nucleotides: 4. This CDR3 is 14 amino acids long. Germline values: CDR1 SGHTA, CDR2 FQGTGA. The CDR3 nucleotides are TGTGCCAGCAGCTCGCGGGGGGCCCCAGATACGCAGTATTTT. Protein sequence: CASSSRGAPDTQYF.

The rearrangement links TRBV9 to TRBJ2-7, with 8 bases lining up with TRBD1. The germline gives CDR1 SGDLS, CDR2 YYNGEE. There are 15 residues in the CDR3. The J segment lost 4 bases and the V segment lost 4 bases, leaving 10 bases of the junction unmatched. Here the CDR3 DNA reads TGTGCCAGCAGCACCGGGACAGGAAACCTATACGAGCAGTACTTC. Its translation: CASSTGTGNLYEQYF. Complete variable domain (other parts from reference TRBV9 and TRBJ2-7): DSGVTQTPKHLITATGQRVTLRCSPRSGDLSVYWYQQSLDQGLQFLIQYYNGEERAKGNILERFSAQQFPDLHSELNLSSLELGDSALYFCASSTGTGNLYEQYFGPGTRLTVT.

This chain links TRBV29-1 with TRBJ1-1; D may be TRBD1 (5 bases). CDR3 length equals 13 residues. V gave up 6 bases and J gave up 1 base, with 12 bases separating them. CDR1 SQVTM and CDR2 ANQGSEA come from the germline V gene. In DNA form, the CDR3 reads TGCAGCGTGGAGGACATGGGGAACACTGAAGCTTTCTTT. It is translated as CSVEDMGNTEAFF.

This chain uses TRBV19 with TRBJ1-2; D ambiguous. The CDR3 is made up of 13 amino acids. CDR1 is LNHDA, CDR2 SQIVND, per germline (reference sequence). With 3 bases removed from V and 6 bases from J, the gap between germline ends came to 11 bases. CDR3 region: CASSMEAVDGYTF. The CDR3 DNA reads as TGTGCCAGTAGTATGGAGGCAGTTGATGGCTACACCTTC. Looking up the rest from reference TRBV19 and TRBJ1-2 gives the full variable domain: DGGITQSPKYLFRKEGQNVTLSCEQNLNHDAMYWYRQDPGQGLRLIYYSQIVNDFQKGDIAEGYSVSREKKESFPLTVTSAQKNPTAFYLCASSMEAVDGYTFGSGTRLTVV.

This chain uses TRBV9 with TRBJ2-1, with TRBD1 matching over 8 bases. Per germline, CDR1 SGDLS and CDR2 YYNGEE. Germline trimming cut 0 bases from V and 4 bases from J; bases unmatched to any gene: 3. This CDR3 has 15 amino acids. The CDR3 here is CASSVGGQEYNEQFF. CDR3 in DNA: TGTGCCAGCAGCGTAGGGGGACAGGAGTACAATGAGCAGTTCTTC.

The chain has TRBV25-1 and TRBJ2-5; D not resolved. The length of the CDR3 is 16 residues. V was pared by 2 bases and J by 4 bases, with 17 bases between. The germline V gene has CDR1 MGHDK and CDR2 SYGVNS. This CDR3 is CASSEATGRWGETQYF. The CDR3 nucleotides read TGTGCCAGCAGTGAAGCTACCGGGCGGTGGGGAGAGACCCAGTACTTC.

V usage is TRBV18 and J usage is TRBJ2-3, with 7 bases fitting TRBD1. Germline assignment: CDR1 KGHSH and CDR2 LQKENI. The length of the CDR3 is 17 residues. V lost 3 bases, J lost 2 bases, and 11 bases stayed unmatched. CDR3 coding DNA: TGTGCCAGCTCACCTCCGGGTTCGGACAGGACCACAGATACGCAGTATTTT. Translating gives CASSPPGSDRTTDTQYF.

The CDR3 sequence is CASSPGGASIDTQYF. DNA for the CDR3: TGCGCCAGCAGCCCCGGGGGGGCATCAATAGATACGCAGTATTTT. The chain couples TRBV10-2 to TRBJ2-3; 8 positions match TRBD2. This CDR3 spans 15 amino acids. With 6 bases clipped from V and 5 bases from J, the junction kept 10 bases outside the gene matches. The germline V gene encodes CDR1 WSHSY and CDR2 SAAADI.

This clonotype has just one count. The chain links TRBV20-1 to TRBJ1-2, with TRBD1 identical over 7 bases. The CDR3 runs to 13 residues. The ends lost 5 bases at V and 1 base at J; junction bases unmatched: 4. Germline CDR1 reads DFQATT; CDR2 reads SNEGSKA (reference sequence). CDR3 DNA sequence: TGCAGTGCTTGGACAGGCGATAACTATGGCTACACCTTC. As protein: CSAWTGDNYGYTF.

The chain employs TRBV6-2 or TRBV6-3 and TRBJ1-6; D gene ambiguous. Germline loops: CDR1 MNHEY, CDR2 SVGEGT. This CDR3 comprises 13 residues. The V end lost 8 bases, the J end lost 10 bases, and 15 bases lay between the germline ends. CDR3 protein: CASSGMNSSPLHF. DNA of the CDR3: TGTGCCAGCTCGGGAATGAACTCCTCACCCCTCCACTTT.

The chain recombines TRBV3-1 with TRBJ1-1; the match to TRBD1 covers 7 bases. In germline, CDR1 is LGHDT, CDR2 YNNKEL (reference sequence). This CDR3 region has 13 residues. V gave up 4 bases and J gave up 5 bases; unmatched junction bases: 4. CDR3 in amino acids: CASSLQGRTEAFF. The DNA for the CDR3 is TGTGCCAGCAGCCTACAGGGGAGAACTGAAGCTTTCTTT.

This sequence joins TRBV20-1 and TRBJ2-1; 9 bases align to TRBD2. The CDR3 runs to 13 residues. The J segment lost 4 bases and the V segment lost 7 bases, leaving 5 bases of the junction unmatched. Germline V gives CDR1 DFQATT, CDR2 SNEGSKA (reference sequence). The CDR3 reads CSVLLAGYNEQFF. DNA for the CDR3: TGCAGTGTTCTTCTAGCGGGATACAATGAGCAGTTCTTC.

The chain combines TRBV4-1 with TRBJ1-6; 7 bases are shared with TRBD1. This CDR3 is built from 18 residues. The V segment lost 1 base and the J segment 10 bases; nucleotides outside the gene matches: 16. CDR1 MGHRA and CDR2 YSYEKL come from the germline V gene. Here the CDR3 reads CASSQVNRGGITVSPLHF. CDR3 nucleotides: TGCGCCAGCAGCCAAGTTAACAGGGGCGGAATTACCGTCTCACCCCTCCACTTT.

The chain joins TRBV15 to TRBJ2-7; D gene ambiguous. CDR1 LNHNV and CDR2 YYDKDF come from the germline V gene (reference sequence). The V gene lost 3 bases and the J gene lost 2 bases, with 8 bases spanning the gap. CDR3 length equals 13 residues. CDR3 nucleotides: TGTGCCACCAGCAGGTCCCCTACCTACGAGCAGTACTTC. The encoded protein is CATSRSPTYEQYF.

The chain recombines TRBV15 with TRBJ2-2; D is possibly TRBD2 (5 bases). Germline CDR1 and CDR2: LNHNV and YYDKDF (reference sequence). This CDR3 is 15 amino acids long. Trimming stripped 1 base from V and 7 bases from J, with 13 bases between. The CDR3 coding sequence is TGTGCCACCAGCAGAGGAGGGTCGTTGGGCGGGGAGCTGTTTTTT. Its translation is CATSRGGSLGGELFF. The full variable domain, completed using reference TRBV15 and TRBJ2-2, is DAMVIQNPRYQVTQFGKPVTLSCSQTLNHNVMYWYQQKSSQAPKLLFHYYDKDFNNEADTPDNFQSRRPNTSFCFLDIRSPGLGDTAMYLCATSRGGSLGGELFFGEGSRLTVL.

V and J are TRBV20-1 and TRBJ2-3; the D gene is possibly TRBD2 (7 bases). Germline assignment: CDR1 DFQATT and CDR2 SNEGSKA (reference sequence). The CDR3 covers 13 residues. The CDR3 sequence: CSSGGRGADTQYF. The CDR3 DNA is TGCTCATCGGGGGGCCGGGGGGCAGATACGCAGTATTTT.